These 27 T cell receptor beta chains were all obtained from the same sample, sequenced in a study of T cell responses to AZD1222 COVID-19 vaccine. Measured with immunoSEQ multiplex PCR; TCRdb has only the in-frame clones, and not every one. The sample records 70,000 or so clones, about 91% being singletons. Specimen: peripheral blood, collected on day 0 of AZD1222 vaccination. All receptors derive from an adult in good health.

With regard to this clone: Mismatch with germline at one junction end may stem from a read error. The chain employs TRBV9 and TRBJ1-3; tentatively, D is TRBD1 (6 bases). Germline loops: CDR1 SGDLS, CDR2 YYNGEE. This CDR3 is 14 amino acids long. This CDR3 is CASSVERGNRPTSF. In DNA, the CDR3 is TGTGCCAGCAGCGTAGAGAGGGGGAACAGGCCCACATCCTTT. The variable domain in full, completed from reference TRBV9 and TRBJ1-3, reads DSGVTQTPKHLITATGQRVTLRCSPRSGDLSVYWYQQSLDQGLQFLIQYYNGEERAKGNILERFSAQQFPDLHSELNLSSLELGDSALYFCASSVERGNRPTSFGEGSWLTVV.

This chain's CDR3 is CSVANPGLANEQFF. The CDR3 region has the DNA TGCAGCGTGGCAAACCCGGGACTAGCCAATGAGCAGTTCTTC. The chain is built from TRBV29-1 and TRBJ2-1, with 9 bases identical to TRBD2. The V and J ends lost 6 bases and 6 bases, in that order; junction bases with no gene match: 9. Looked up from germline, CDR1 is SQVTM and CDR2 is ANQGSEA. The CDR3 extends over 14 amino acids.

This clone appeared a single time. This chain uses TRBV5-4 with TRBJ2-1; TRBD2 matches 10 bases. This CDR3 has 14 amino acids. J gave up 2 bases and V 4 bases, and 0 bases lay outside the gene matches. The germline V gene encodes CDR1 SGHNT and CDR2 YYREEE (reference sequence). CDR3 region: CASSLAGAYNEQFF. In DNA, the CDR3 is TGTGCCAGCAGCCTAGCGGGAGCCTACAATGAGCAGTTCTTC.

The chain links TRBV5-1 to TRBJ2-5; TRBD1 matches at 8 bases. Germline V gene sequence: CDR1 SGHRS, CDR2 YFSETQ. The CDR3 sequence is 14 residues long. V dropped 3 bases and J dropped 5; count of bases not matched to a gene: 6. The CDR3 DNA reads as TGCGCCAGCAGCTCGACAGGGGCCGAGGAGACCCAGTACTTC. Its translation: CASSSTGAEETQYF. Full variable domain (remainder filled in from reference TRBV5-1 and TRBJ2-5): KAGVTQTPRYLIKTRGQQVTLSCSPISGHRSVSWYQQTPGQGLQFLFEYFSETQRNKGNFPGRFSGRQFSNSRSEMNVSTLELGDSALYLCASSSTGAEETQYFGPGTRLLVL.

This CDR3 is CASSDSRSGRTEAFF. The CDR3 bases are TGTGCCAGCAGCGATAGCAGGTCTGGTCGGACTGAAGCTTTCTTT. V and J are TRBV7-8 and TRBJ1-1; no reliable D call. With 5 bases removed from V and 5 bases from J, the gap between germline ends came to 18 bases. CDR3 size: 15 residues. Looked up from germline, CDR1 is SGHVS and CDR2 is FQNEAQ.

The chain carries TRBV27 and TRBJ2-7, with D perhaps being TRBD1 or TRBD2 (5 bases each). The CDR3 length is 15 residues. Germline assignment: CDR1 MNHEY and CDR2 SMNVEV (reference sequence). The V end lost 3 bases, the J end lost 3 bases, and 15 bases lay between the germline ends. The CDR3 region is CASSLGRRDGYEQYF. CDR3 in DNA: TGTGCCAGCAGTTTGGGACGCCGGGACGGCTACGAGCAGTACTTC.

This clone was observed a single time. The rearrangement links TRBV3-1 (or the pseudogene TRBV3-2) to TRBJ2-7, with TRBD2 matching over 8 bases. V was clipped by 5 bases and J by 5 bases; unmatched bases: 8. The CDR3 is made up of 14 amino acids. Germline CDR1 LGHDT, CDR2 YNNKEL (reference sequence). The DNA for the CDR3 is TGTGCCAGCAGCTCGCGGGGGGCCGGGGACGAGCAGTACTTC. It is translated as CASSSRGAGDEQYF.

V usage is TRBV9 and J usage is TRBJ2-3; D may match TRBD1 or TRBD2 (6 bases each). Trimming stripped 6 bases from V and 0 bases from J, with 11 bases between. Per germline, CDR1 SGDLS and CDR2 YYNGEE. The CDR3 has 14 residues. CDR3 nucleotide sequence: TGTGCCAGCACGGGGGCCTCTAGCACAGATACGCAGTATTTT. Translated: CASTGASSTDTQYF.

The chain has TRBV6-1 and TRBJ2-7, with TRBD2 identical over 8 bases. The CDR3 length is 16 residues. The junction had 10 bases not matched to a gene; V was cut back by 2 bases and J by 4 bases. Germline CDR1 is MNHNS and CDR2 is SASEGT. In DNA, the CDR3 is TGTGCCAGCAGTGAAAGGCGGGGGGCCGGACTGTACGAGCAGTACTTC. Amino acids: CASSERRGAGLYEQYF.

J is TRBJ2-1 and V is TRBV19, with 9 bases that match TRBD1. The CDR3 runs to 15 residues. V was pared by 4 bases and J by 3 bases, with 4 bases of the junction left unmatched. Germline CDR1 is LNHDA and CDR2 is SQIVND (reference sequence). CDR3 nucleotides: TGTGCCAGTAGTAGCGGGACAGGGAGCTACAATGAGCAGTTCTTC. Translation gives CASSSGTGSYNEQFF.

The rearrangement joins TRBV13 to TRBJ2-1; D is possibly TRBD2 (6 bases). In germline, CDR1 is PRHDT, CDR2 FYEKMQ (reference sequence). The CDR3 covers 15 residues. V dropped 2 bases and J dropped 6 bases, with 14 bases sitting between them. CDR3 sequence: CASSLRRTGVNEQFF. CDR3 nucleotide sequence: TGTGCCAGCAGCTTACGTAGGACGGGAGTCAATGAGCAGTTCTTC. The full variable domain, completed using reference TRBV13 and TRBJ2-1, is AAGVIQSPRHLIKEKRETATLKCYPIPRHDTVYWYQQGPGQDPQFLISFYEKMQSDKGSIPDRFSAQQFSDYHSELNMSSLELGDSALYFCASSLRRTGVNEQFFGPGTRLTVL.

This clone is categorized as medium-sized. The chain uses TRBV19 and TRBJ2-7, with D tentatively TRBD2 (7 bases). Germline-derived CDR1 and CDR2 are LNHDA and SQIVND (reference sequence). Trimming took 7 bases from V and 6 from J, leaving 16 bases between them. This CDR3 is built from 13 residues. CDR3 loop: CASNPQGGGEQYF. CDR3 in DNA: TGTGCCAGTAACCCCCAGGGAGGGGGCGAGCAGTACTTC.

The genes are TRBV10-3 and TRBJ2-3, with TRBD2 identical over 11 bases. Germline CDR1 and CDR2: ENHRY and SYGVKD. V trimming: 8 bases; J trimming: 5 bases; junction bases outside the gene matches: 6. CDR3 size: 14 residues. CDR3 region: CAIGLAGGGDTQYF. CDR3 sequence (DNA): TGTGCCATCGGGCTAGCGGGGGGTGGAGATACGCAGTATTTT.

The V gene is TRBV5-4, the J gene TRBJ2-7, with no clear D. Between the trimmed V and J ends, which lost 2 bases and 6 bases, there was a span of 9 bases. This CDR3 is 12 amino acids long. In germline, CDR1 is SGHNT, CDR2 YYREEE (reference sequence). The CDR3 nucleotides are TGTGCCAGCAGCTTTCTGGGGTCCGAGCAGTACTTC. This translates into CASSFLGSEQYF. The full variable domain, its missing parts supplied by reference TRBV5-4 and TRBJ2-7, is ETGVTQSPTHLIKTRGQQVTLRCSSQSGHNTVSWYQQALGQGPQFIFQYYREEENGRGNFPPRFSGLQFPNYSSELNVNALELDDSALYLCASSFLGSEQYFGPGTRLTVT.

This sequence joins TRBV7-8 and TRBJ2-3; 8 bases agree with TRBD2. The V gene end was trimmed by 2 bases and the J gene end by 0 bases; junction bases not matched to a gene: 16. The CDR3 spans 20 residues. Looked up from germline, CDR1 is SGHVS and CDR2 is FQNEAQ. The CDR3 protein is CASSLLDRDSGEGSTDTQYF. CDR3 nucleotide sequence: TGTGCCAGCAGCTTATTGGATCGGGATAGCGGGGAGGGAAGCACAGATACGCAGTATTTT.

This clone was counted once. The V call is TRBV5-6, the J call TRBJ2-7; the D gene is possibly TRBD1 (6 bases). CDR1 is SGHDT and CDR2 is YYEEEE in the germline V gene. V lost 0 bases and J 0 bases, leaving 10 bases between the germline ends. CDR3 length: 15 amino acids. CDR3 bases: TGTGCCAGCAGCTTGGGAGGGGGAAGCTCCTACGAGCAGTACTTC. Translated, it gives CASSLGGGSSYEQYF.

This clone was seen a handful of times. CDR3 in DNA: TGTGCCAGCAGCCATCCGGGGTTGGGAAACACCATATATTTT. This translates into CASSHPGLGNTIYF. The genes are TRBV3-1 (or the pseudogene TRBV3-2) and TRBJ1-3; no clear D. Trimming took off 3 bases at V and 4 bases at J, with 10 bases between the two ends. In germline, CDR1 is LGHDT, CDR2 YNNKEL (reference sequence). This CDR3 is 14 amino acids long.

In nucleotides, the CDR3 is TGTGCCAGCAGCTTAAGCCGGGGAAATCAGCCCCAGCATTTT. Its translation: CASSLSRGNQPQHF. The chain joins TRBV7-2 to TRBJ1-5, with D hard to call. The length of the CDR3 is 14 residues. Trimming removed 2 bases at V and 4 bases at J, with 9 bases between. The V gene's germline CDR1 is SGHTA and CDR2 FQGNSA.

The rearrangement links TRBV9 to TRBJ1-4; D uncertain. The V and J ends lost 0 bases and 5 bases respectively, with 11 bases between them. The CDR3 has 15 residues. The germline V gene has CDR1 SGDLS and CDR2 YYNGEE. The DNA for the CDR3 is TGTGCCAGCAGCGTAGCTTCAAGAGGGAATGAAAAACTGTTTTTT. It encodes CASSVASRGNEKLFF. The entire variable domain, with the rest obtained from reference TRBV9 and TRBJ1-4, is as follows: DSGVTQTPKHLITATGQRVTLRCSPRSGDLSVYWYQQSLDQGLQFLIQYYNGEERAKGNILERFSAQQFPDLHSELNLSSLELGDSALYFCASSVASRGNEKLFFGSGTQLSVL.

The chain couples TRBV19 to TRBJ2-2; D may be TRBD2 (7 bases). V gave up 5 bases and J gave up 4 bases, with 17 bases separating them. Germline assignment: CDR1 LNHDA and CDR2 SQIVND (reference sequence). The CDR3 is made up of 16 amino acids. The CDR3: CASSPGVLAGTGELFF. The CDR3 DNA reads as TGTGCCAGTAGTCCAGGGGTTTTAGCGGGCACCGGGGAGCTGTTTTTT.

The rearrangement uses TRBV27 and TRBJ1-1, with no clear D. Trimming removed 6 bases from V and 4 bases from J, with 18 bases in between. The V gene's germline CDR1 is MNHEY and CDR2 SMNVEV (reference sequence). The CDR3 sequence is 15 residues long. CDR3 nucleotide sequence: TGTGCCAGCAGCACGCCGGGTAACCGGGGCACTGAAGCTTTCTTT. Translation gives CASSTPGNRGTEAFF.

V is TRBV5-1 and J is TRBJ1-2, with D perhaps matching TRBD1 (5 bases). CDR1 is SGHRS and CDR2 is YFSETQ in the germline V gene. V was pared by 4 bases and J by 6 bases, with 16 bases between. The CDR3 extends over 14 amino acids. Written as DNA, the CDR3 is TGCGCCAGCAGCCCCCGGGACGGAGGACATGGCTACACCTTC. Translating it yields CASSPRDGGHGYTF.

V and J are TRBV5-5 and TRBJ1-3; no clear D gene. The CDR3 totals 14 residues. Per germline, CDR1 SGHKS and CDR2 YYEKEE (reference sequence). With 4 bases removed from V and 3 bases from J, the gap between germline ends came to 11 bases. CDR3 loop: CASSPQNYGNTIYF. The CDR3 nucleotides read TGTGCCAGCAGCCCCCAGAATTATGGAAACACCATATATTTT.

The chain employs TRBV6-1 and TRBJ2-5, with D maybe TRBD1 (5 bases). The germline V gene has CDR1 MNHNS and CDR2 SASEGT. CDR3 length: 14 residues. The ends were cut back, 3 bases at V and 7 bases at J, with 15 bases in the middle. Here the CDR3 reads CASSDTTYRGTQYF. In DNA, the CDR3 is TGTGCCAGCAGTGACACAACCTATAGGGGGACCCAGTACTTC.

CDR3 in DNA: TGTGCCAGCAGCTTGAACGGGAACTCTGGAAACACCATATATTTT. Its protein is CASSLNGNSGNTIYF. The V gene is TRBV5-8, the J gene TRBJ1-3; D remains ambiguous. V shed 1 base and J shed 0 bases, with 8 bases lying between them. There are 15 residues in the CDR3. Germline loops: CDR1 SGHTS, CDR2 YDEGEE.

This chain joins TRBV2 and TRBJ1-5, with a tentative D call TRBD1 (6 bases). Trimming shortened V by 1 base and J by 0 bases, and 10 bases separated the two germline ends. Per germline, CDR1 SNHLY and CDR2 FYNNEI. This CDR3 is 16 amino acids long. The CDR3 coding sequence is TGTGCCAGCAGTGAAGAATGGACAGATAGCAATCAGCCCCAGCATTTT. The encoded protein is CASSEEWTDSNQPQHF. The full variable domain, rest sourced from reference TRBV2 and TRBJ1-5, is EPEVTQTPSHQVTQMGQEVILRCVPISNHLYFYWYRQILGQKVEFLVSFYNNEISEKSEIFDDQFSVERPDGSNFTLKIRSTKLEDSAMYFCASSEEWTDSNQPQHFGDGTRLSIL.

This rearrangement joins TRBV28 to TRBJ2-3; D not resolved. The CDR3 runs to 13 residues. Trimming took off 6 bases at V and 2 bases at J, with 9 bases between the two ends. CDR1 and CDR2 from the germline V gene are MDHEN and SYDVKM. CDR3 nucleotides: TGTGCCAGCAGAGCGAAAAACACAGATACGCAGTATTTT. Amino acid sequence: CASRAKNTDTQYF.